Following are 3 T cell receptor beta chains from one sample sequenced in a study of technical replicates of blood from a handful of donors (dated by TCRdb to about 2017). The library relied on the immunoSEQ multiplex PCR assay. Imported from immuneACCESS, the table was reduced by TCRdb to in-frame sequences with V and J called. These copies leave out some clones; in studies compared against another copy, an unresolved V gene accounts for under half, and the cause of the remainder is not known. This sample lists fewer than 20,000 clones; 82% were detected once. Roughly a tenth of the sample lies in the top ten. Sequenced input: PBMCs. All receptors derive from a human donor in good health. Some clones in this sample may be carry-over from other donors' samples.

This chain joins TRBV14 and TRBJ2-7; TRBD2 agrees at 8 bases. This CDR3 region has 15 residues. Per germline, CDR1 SGHDN and CDR2 FVKESK. The trim removed 3 bases at V and 2 bases at J, leaving 6 bases unmatched. CDR3 bases: TGTGCCAGCAGCCACTTTAGGGGACTAGCCTACGAGCAGTACTTC. It specifies CASSHFRGLAYEQYF.

The V call is TRBV27, the J call TRBJ2-3; 9 bases match TRBD2. Losses at the gene ends were 7 bases for V and 4 bases for J; bases not matched to a gene: 12. The CDR3 is made up of 16 amino acids. The germline gives CDR1 MNHEY, CDR2 SMNVEV (reference sequence). CDR3 amino acids: CASIFDSGRESDTQYF. In DNA form, the CDR3 reads TGTGCCAGCATCTTCGATAGCGGGAGAGAATCAGATACGCAGTATTTT.

This chain connects TRBV28 to TRBJ1-3; 7 bases are shared with TRBD1. Per the germline V gene, CDR1 is MDHEN and CDR2 is SYDVKM. The CDR3 runs to 14 residues. V dropped 6 bases and J dropped 0; count of bases not matched to a gene: 2. CDR3 protein: CASRTGISGNTIYF. As DNA, the CDR3 is TGTGCCAGCAGGACAGGGATCTCTGGAAACACCATATATTTT.